A single T cell receptor (beta chain) is shown here with its context. Antigen unknown. The source of the sample is a study of cytomegalovirus exposure and HLA in healthy donors. The overall study: Of the donors genotyped, some 400 in all, about 80% fell in the Caucasian-associated ancestry cluster. The study's findings and limits: Productive status was seen about 87% or about 30% of the time for most TCR beta V segments in an earlier analysis. Among TCR beta chains of equal frequency, HLA-associated ones were more clonally expanded in a later analysis. Later analysis identified a missense DCLRE1C variant that was linked to TCR beta V- and J-gene trimming.

The PCR contained 60 Vbeta and 13 Jbeta primers. Assay used: immunoSEQ multiplex PCR; TCRdb lists only in-frame clones, some missing. This table holds 90,000 to 110,000 clones, roughly three quarters found once. Trimming removed 6 bases from V and 5 bases from J; junction bases left unmatched: 10. Germline loops: CDR1 MNHNY, CDR2 SVGAGI (reference sequence). The CDR3 covers 15 residues. The specimen sequenced was PBMCs. The J gene is TRBJ2-5, the V gene TRBV6-6; 9 bases line up with TRBD1. This clonotype originated in a man between 40 and 49 years old in good health and CMV-seronegative. CDR3 coding DNA: TGTGCCAGCAGCTTTTCCTTGGGACAGGGTGAGACCCAGTACTTC. It specifies CASSFSLGQGETQYF.